Listed below are T cell receptor beta chains from one sample, sequenced in a study of T cells in narcolepsy. Sequenced by immunoSEQ multiplex PCR; TCRdb stores in-frame clones only, minus some. The profile covers about 25,000 clones, with roughly four fifths appearing a single time and 0.71% taken by the ten largest. What was sequenced was CD45RA- memory CD4+ T cells from PBMCs. These receptors were taken from a human donor with narcolepsy. CDR3s include the opening cysteine and the closing phenylalanine or tryptophan. D genes are given only for firm matches. Some rows have no size entry. The others give once, few or many, or a class for an expanded clone.

CDR3 DNA,CDR3 protein,D gene,clone size,J gene,V gene
TGTGCCAGCAGCTTGGGGATACAGCCCGGGGAGCTGTTTTTT,CASSLGIQPGELFF,NA,NA,TRBJ2-2,TRBV5-4
TGTGCCAGCAGCTTAAGGGGACTAGCTGATACGCAGTATTTT,CASSLRGLADTQYF,TRBD2,NA,TRBJ2-3,TRBV27
TGTGCCAGCAGTTCCTCAGGGGACAATGAGCAGTTCTTC,CASSSSGDNEQFF,NA,NA,TRBJ2-1,TRBV6-5
TGTGCCAGCAGTTTGCTTCCCGGAGGCGAGTCCTATGAGCAGTTCTTC,CASSLLPGGESYEQFF,NA,once,TRBJ2-1,TRBV28
TGCGCCAGCAGACCTTACTTAGGCCCTAGCAATCAGCCCCAGCATTTT,CASRPYLGPSNQPQHF,NA,NA,TRBJ1-5,TRBV4-1
TGTGCCAGCAGCCCGGGGAGGTTAGGCACCGGGGAGCCGTTTTTT,CASSPGRLGTGEPFF,NA,NA,TRBJ2-2,TRBV11-3
TGTGCCACCAATCGGGGGTTTAATCAGCCCCAGCATTTT,CATNRGFNQPQHF,NA,few,TRBJ1-5,TRBV15
TGTGCCAGCAGCTCCGGCGGGCAGTCTGCAACTAATGAAAAACTGTTTTTT,CASSSGGQSATNEKLFF,NA,NA,TRBJ1-4,TRBV7-9
TGTGCCAGTAGACCCCGAGGTTCTGGAAACACCATATATTTT,CASRPRGSGNTIYF,NA,NA,TRBJ1-3,TRBV19
TGTGCCAGCAGACAGACTGGACAGGCCGCCTACGAGCAGTACTTC,CASRQTGQAAYEQYF,TRBD1,NA,TRBJ2-7,TRBV6-1
TGTGCCAGCAATCTGAGCGGGGGGCGGAATGAGCAGTTCTTC,CASNLSGGRNEQFF,TRBD2,NA,TRBJ2-1,TRBV7-2
TGTGCCAGCAGAGAACAGGCTGTAGGGGAAAAACTGTTTTTT,CASREQAVGEKLFF,NA,NA,TRBJ1-4,TRBV2
TGTGCCAGCAGCGTAGCGCCTCAGGAGGGGCCCCAGGGGGAGCTGTTTTTT,CASSVAPQEGPQGELFF,NA,NA,TRBJ2-2,TRBV9
TGTGCCAGCAGTGGTACAGGGATAGGAGGAGAAAAACTGTTTTTT,CASSGTGIGGEKLFF,NA,NA,TRBJ1-4,TRBV2
TGCGCCAGCAGCCTGACCTATCAAAACTACGAGCAGTACTTC,CASSLTYQNYEQYF,NA,NA,TRBJ2-7,TRBV5-1
TGTGCCACCAGCGGAGCCCTATCCCTACGGGAGACCCAGTACTTC,CATSGALSLRETQYF,NA,NA,TRBJ2-5,TRBV15
TGTGCCAGCAGCTTAATAATTGGGGGGAACTATGGCTACACCTTC,CASSLIIGGNYGYTF,NA,once,TRBJ1-2,TRBV7-2
TGTGCCAGCAGTTGGGGCTTCCAATACGAGCAGTACTTC,CASSWGFQYEQYF,NA,NA,TRBJ2-7,TRBV6-5
TGTGCCATCAGCCTTGGTCCGCGGAGCTCCTACGAGCAGTACTTC,CAISLGPRSSYEQYF,NA,NA,TRBJ2-7,TRBV10-3
TGTGCCAGCAGTTACAGGACAGGGGGCTACGACACTGAAGCTTTCTTT,CASSYRTGGYDTEAFF,TRBD1,NA,TRBJ1-1,TRBV6-5
TGTGCCAGCAGTTTCCTTCAGGGTATAGACCAGCCCCAGCATTTT,CASSFLQGIDQPQHF,NA,NA,TRBJ1-5,TRBV27
TGTGCCTGGAGTAAGGAGGGAAGCTATGGCTACACCTTC,CAWSKEGSYGYTF,NA,NA,TRBJ1-2,TRBV30
TGTGCCAGCAGCTTAGAAGCAGGGGTAAACACTGAAGCTTTCTTT,CASSLEAGVNTEAFF,NA,NA,TRBJ1-1,TRBV7-2
TGTGCCAGCAAGGGGTTGAATGGAAACACCATATATTTT,CASKGLNGNTIYF,NA,NA,TRBJ1-3,TRBV28
TGTGCCAGCAGTGTAAGGACGGGAAAGGGCAATGAGCAGTTCTTC,CASSVRTGKGNEQFF,NA,NA,TRBJ2-1,TRBV6-5
TGTGCCAGCAGCAGAACAGGGGGGACTGAAGCTTTCTTT,CASSRTGGTEAFF,TRBD1,few,TRBJ1-1,TRBV5-4
TGTGCCAGCAGCCGGGGACTAGGACGCGAGCAGTACTTC,CASSRGLGREQYF,TRBD2,NA,TRBJ2-7,TRBV14
TGTGCCAGCAGTTATTCCGGGCTCTCCTACGAGCAGTACTTC,CASSYSGLSYEQYF,NA,NA,TRBJ2-7,TRBV28
TGTGCCAGCAGTCGATCCCCCGGGGACAGGGATAACGAGCAGTACTTC,CASSRSPGDRDNEQYF,TRBD1,once,TRBJ2-7,TRBV6-6
TGTGCCAGTAGTACCGGTACAGGGTTCGAGACCCAGTACTTC,CASSTGTGFETQYF,NA,NA,TRBJ2-5,TRBV19
TGTGCCAGCAGCCCTCCCGGGTGGCCTTCGTACACCTTC,CASSPPGWPSYTF,NA,NA,TRBJ1-2,TRBV14
TGTGCCAGCAGCCAGGGACTAGCGGGAGTCGAGCAGTACTTC,CASSQGLAGVEQYF,TRBD2,NA,TRBJ2-7,TRBV4-2
TGTGCCAGCAGTTACCAAATGTCAGCCTCCTACGAGCAGTACTTC,CASSYQMSASYEQYF,NA,NA,TRBJ2-7,TRBV6-6
TGTGCCTGGAGTCTGGGACAGGGTATCCCCAAGATATCTGGAAACACCATATATTTT,CAWSLGQGIPKISGNTIYF,TRBD1,NA,TRBJ1-3,TRBV30
TGCGCCAGACTAAACACCATATATTTT,CARLNTIYF,NA,NA,TRBJ1-3,TRBV4-3
TGTGCCAGTAGTTTGGGGAGGAGCAATCAGCCCCAGCATTTT,CASSLGRSNQPQHF,NA,NA,TRBJ1-5,TRBV19
TGTGCCAGCTCACGCCGACAGGGGGCTGGCACAGATACGCAGTATTTT,CASSRRQGAGTDTQYF,TRBD1,once,TRBJ2-3,TRBV18
TGTGCCAGCAGCTTAGATGGGAGGACTGGCTACACCTTC,CASSLDGRTGYTF,NA,NA,TRBJ1-2,TRBV11-3
TGTGCCAGCAGTGAAGCCGGAACGAGGGGAAACACCATATATTTT,CASSEAGTRGNTIYF,NA,NA,TRBJ1-3,TRBV2
TGTGCCAGTAGTATGGAGCCGGCGAGTTGGGCTAGCAATCAGCCCCAGCATTTT,CASSMEPASWASNQPQHF,NA,NA,TRBJ1-5,TRBV19
TGTGCCAGTACCCAGACAGGGAGCACAGATACGCAGTATTTT,CASTQTGSTDTQYF,TRBD1,NA,TRBJ2-3,TRBV19
TGTGCCAGCAGTAAAGGAGGGTGGAATCAGCCCCAGCATTTT,CASSKGGWNQPQHF,NA,NA,TRBJ1-5,TRBV2
TGTGCCAGCGTCCTTTTTAGGGTTTTCTCTGGAAACACCATATATTTT,CASVLFRVFSGNTIYF,NA,NA,TRBJ1-3,TRBV7-7
TGCGCCAGCAGAGGGACAGGGGATAATTCACCCCTCCACTTT,CASRGTGDNSPLHF,TRBD1,NA,TRBJ1-6,TRBV5-1
TGTGCCAGCAGCTTGGGCAGGGTTGGTGGCACTGAAGCTTTCTTT,CASSLGRVGGTEAFF,NA,NA,TRBJ1-1,TRBV7-2